Listed below are T cell receptor beta chains from one sample, sequenced in a study of long-term antiretroviral therapy in people with HIV. Data came from immunoSEQ multiplex PCR; TCRdb stores just in-frame clones and leaves some out. This sample has about 21,000 clones, with about 88% found just once. The sequences come from unsorted PBMCs, collected 2.3 years after starting antiretroviral therapy. The receptors here all came from a man between 60 and 75 years old with HIV. Both conserved end residues are part of each CDR3. Each record gives: D gene, J gene, clone size, V gene, CDR3 protein, CDR3 DNA. The D gene is left open where the match is weak. Part of the rows lack a size; the others show once, few, many or a class for expanded clones.

d_gene: TRBD1
j_gene: TRBJ1-1
abundance: NA
v_gene: TRBV7-2
CDR3aa: CASSAGTALGAFF
CDR3nt: TGTGCCAGCAGCGCCGGGACAGCTCTGGGAGCTTTCTTT

d_gene: NA
j_gene: TRBJ1-2
abundance: NA
v_gene: TRBV18
CDR3aa: CASSPRQGDYGYTF
CDR3nt: TGTGCCAGCTCACCACGGCAGGGTGACTATGGCTACACCTTC

d_gene: TRBD1
j_gene: TRBJ1-1
abundance: NA
v_gene: TRBV7-2
CDR3aa: CASSPSRGTEAFF
CDR3nt: TGTGCCAGCAGCCCGAGCAGGGGGACTGAAGCTTTCTTT

d_gene: TRBD1
j_gene: TRBJ1-6
abundance: once
v_gene: TRBV6-6
CDR3aa: CASRSDRGNSPLHF
CDR3nt: TGTGCCAGCAGATCAGACAGGGGTAATTCACCCCTCCACTTT

d_gene: NA
j_gene: TRBJ1-6
abundance: NA
v_gene: TRBV2
CDR3aa: CASSDRGNSPLHF
CDR3nt: TGTGCCAGCAGTGATAGGGGTAATTCACCCCTCCACTTT

d_gene: TRBD1
j_gene: TRBJ1-1
abundance: NA
v_gene: TRBV10-3
CDR3aa: CAISVPGQEVKGTTEAFF
CDR3nt: TGTGCCATCAGTGTGCCGGGACAGGAAGTCAAGGGTACCACTGAAGCTTTCTTT

d_gene: TRBD2
j_gene: TRBJ2-2
abundance: NA
v_gene: TRBV11-2
CDR3aa: CASAPGLAGLSGELFF
CDR3nt: TGTGCCAGCGCCCCCGGGCTAGCGGGTCTCTCCGGGGAGCTGTTTTTT

d_gene: TRBD1
j_gene: TRBJ2-7
abundance: NA
v_gene: TRBV27
CDR3aa: CASSLGQGGYEQYF
CDR3nt: TGTGCCAGCAGTTTAGGACAGGGTGGCTACGAGCAGTACTTC

d_gene: NA
j_gene: TRBJ1-1
abundance: NA
v_gene: TRBV6-5
CDR3aa: CASREGGSTEAFF
CDR3nt: TGTGCCAGCAGAGAGGGCGGTAGCACTGAAGCTTTCTTT

d_gene: NA
j_gene: TRBJ2-5
abundance: NA
v_gene: TRBV28
CDR3aa: CASSFGFQETQYF
CDR3nt: TGTGCCAGCAGTTTTGGTTTCCAAGAGACCCAGTACTTC

d_gene: NA
j_gene: TRBJ1-2
abundance: once
v_gene: TRBV27
CDR3aa: CASSLRADYGYTF
CDR3nt: TGTGCCAGCAGTTTAAGGGCCGACTATGGCTACACCTTC

d_gene: NA
j_gene: TRBJ2-3
abundance: NA
v_gene: TRBV28
CDR3aa: CASSFLGRINTQYF
CDR3nt: TGTGCCAGCAGTTTTCTGGGTAGAATAAATACGCAGTATTTT

d_gene: TRBD2
j_gene: TRBJ2-3
abundance: NA
v_gene: TRBV9
CDR3aa: CASSVGGLAGSDTQYF
CDR3nt: TGTGCCAGCAGCGTAGGCGGACTAGCGGGATCAGATACGCAGTATTTT

d_gene: TRBD1
j_gene: TRBJ2-3
abundance: once
v_gene: TRBV7-2
CDR3aa: CASSFWDRATDTQYF
CDR3nt: TGTGCCAGCAGCTTTTGGGACAGGGCCACAGATACGCAGTATTTT

d_gene: TRBD1
j_gene: TRBJ2-7
abundance: NA
v_gene: TRBV9
CDR3aa: CASSAQTGTGVEQYF
CDR3nt: TGTGCCAGCAGCGCGCAGACCGGGACAGGGGTCGAGCAGTACTTC

d_gene: NA
j_gene: TRBJ2-7
abundance: NA
v_gene: TRBV5-1
CDR3aa: CASSLALSGLGEQYF
CDR3nt: TGCGCCAGCAGCTTGGCCTTAAGCGGGTTGGGGGAGCAGTACTTC

d_gene: NA
j_gene: TRBJ1-5
abundance: NA
v_gene: TRBV10-2
CDR3aa: CASSGTLRSQPQHF
CDR3nt: TGCGCCAGCAGTGGGACCCTGAGGAGTCAGCCCCAGCATTTT

d_gene: NA
j_gene: TRBJ2-3
abundance: NA
v_gene: TRBV11-3
CDR3aa: CASSFSGGGTDTQYF
CDR3nt: TGTGCCAGCAGCTTCTCTGGTGGAGGCACAGATACGCAGTATTTT